Following are 21 T cell receptor beta chains from one sample sequenced in a study of T cells in Graves' hyperthyroidism and ophthalmopathy (dated by TCRdb to between 2018 and 2021). Library creation used multiplex PCR. TCRdb names Illumina HiSeq 2000 as the instrument used. TCR beta CDR3 regions were amplified from RNA transcripts. The TCR CDR3 was subjected to a first round of RT-PCR using the HTBI primer set and the Qiagen OneStep RT-PCR kit. Through fastp at Q25 and MiXCR, TCRdb rebuilt clones from the public reads, retaining in-frame beta chains. Each CDR3 protein gets just one entry, which takes the most common genes and DNA from the rows behind it. This sample has roughly 640,000 distinct CDR3 sequences in its table, and 15% to 20% of those were observed once. Less than 3.5% of the sample comes from the top ten. The sequenced sample was blood. These receptors all come from a woman in her thirties or forties with Graves' ophthalmopathy.

This clonotype has more than one count but fewer than ten. The rearrangement joins TRBV19 to TRBJ1-2, with D tentatively TRBD1 (5 bases). V lost 8 bases and J lost 5, with 18 bases in between. Germline CDR1 and CDR2: LNHDA and SQIVND (reference sequence). The CDR3 length is 14 residues. This CDR3 reads CASPRDGRWYGYTF. For the CDR3, the DNA is TGTGCCAGTCCCCGGGACGGCAGGTGGTATGGCTACACCTTC. Together with reference TRBV19 and TRBJ1-2, the CDR3 gives the full variable domain: DGGITQSPKYLFRKEGQNVTLSCEQNLNHDAMYWYRQDPGQGLRLIYYSQIVNDFQKGDIAEGYSVSREKKESFPLTVTSAQKNPTAFYLCASPRDGRWYGYTFGSGTRLTVV.

This clonotype has at least ten counts. The rearrangement joins TRBV6-2 or TRBV6-3 to TRBJ2-1, with D possibly TRBD2 on 6 matching bases. The CDR3 is made up of 15 amino acids. The germline gives CDR1 MNHEY, CDR2 SVGEGT. With 5 bases removed from V and 4 bases from J, the gap between germline ends came to 15 bases. CDR3 coding DNA: TGTGCCAGCAGTCCCGGACGCGGAGGGTACAATGAGCAGTTCTTC. It specifies CASSPGRGGYNEQFF.

This clonotype was counted between two and nine times. This chain uses TRBV7-2 with TRBJ2-7; 8 bases match TRBD1. The length of the CDR3 is 15 residues. Trimming removed 2 bases from V and 0 bases from J; junction bases left unmatched: 3. In germline, CDR1 is SGHTA, CDR2 FQGNSA. CDR3 nucleotide sequence: TGTGCCAGCAGCTTATGGACAGGGATCTCCTACGAGCAGTACTTC. It encodes CASSLWTGISYEQYF.

Ten or more counts support this clonotype. The chain links TRBV28 to TRBJ2-1; a weak D match, TRBD2 (5 bases). Trimming removed 1 base from V and 4 bases from J, with 11 bases in between. This CDR3 has 15 amino acids. Germline CDR1 MDHEN, CDR2 SYDVKM. The CDR3 reads CASSLLLGPYNEQFF. The CDR3 DNA reads as TGTGCCAGCAGTTTATTACTAGGCCCTTACAATGAGCAGTTCTTC.

V usage is TRBV20-1 and J usage is TRBJ1-3, with D uncertain. V shed 0 bases and J shed 4 bases, with 13 bases lying between them. Looked up from germline, CDR1 is DFQATT and CDR2 is SNEGSKA (reference sequence). This CDR3 region has 15 residues. The CDR3 DNA reads TGCAGTGCTAGAGATCTGGGGAAAGGGGGAAACACCATATATTTT. Translation gives CSARDLGKGGNTIYF.

This chain joins TRBV7-2 and TRBJ2-5, with TRBD2 identical over 10 bases. The CDR3 is 14 residues long. Trimming at V came to 2 bases and at J to 5 bases, leaving 2 bases not matched to a gene. Germline V gene data show CDR1 as SGHTA and CDR2 as FQGNSA. CDR3 loop: CASSLISGGETQYF. The DNA for the CDR3 is TGTGCCAGCAGCTTAATTAGCGGGGGGGAGACCCAGTACTTC.

The chain employs TRBV2 and TRBJ2-6; 10 positions match TRBD1. Trimming took 6 bases from V and 1 from J; bases not matched to a gene: 6. The CDR3 is 17 amino acids. The V gene's germline CDR1 is SNHLY and CDR2 FYNNEI. The CDR3 sequence is CASRGTGARSGANVLTF. As DNA, the CDR3 is TGTGCCAGCAGGGGGACAGGGGCTCGTTCTGGGGCCAACGTCCTGACTTTC. The full variable domain, with the rest looked up from reference TRBV2 and TRBJ2-6, is EPEVTQTPSHQVTQMGQEVILRCVPISNHLYFYWYRQILGQKVEFLVSFYNNEISEKSEIFDDQFSVERPDGSNFTLKIRSTKLEDSAMYFCASRGTGARSGANVLTFGAGSRLTVL.

V gene TRBV9 combines with J gene TRBJ2-3; 11 nucleotides align to TRBD2. The V gene's germline CDR1 is SGDLS and CDR2 YYNGEE. CDR3 length equals 16 residues. Germline trimming cut 0 bases from V and 4 bases from J; bases unmatched to any gene: 4. The CDR3 sequence is CASSVVAGGQADTQYF. The CDR3 DNA sequence: TGTGCCAGCAGCGTAGTAGCGGGGGGGCAAGCAGATACGCAGTATTTT.

This clonotype was detected ten times or more. The V gene is TRBV3-1, the J gene TRBJ1-4; D might be TRBD1 (5 bases). Trimming left V 2 bases short and J 8 bases short, with 12 bases between. The CDR3 runs to 14 residues. Germline assignment: CDR1 LGHDT and CDR2 YNNKEL (reference sequence). The CDR3 sequence: CASSQSDRREKLFF. CDR3 bases: TGTGCCAGCAGCCAATCCGACAGACGGGAAAAACTGTTTTTT.

The table lists this clonotype with many counts. This rearrangement joins TRBV2 to TRBJ2-3; 7 bases agree with TRBD2. The V and J ends lost 0 bases and 3 bases, in that order; junction bases with no gene match: 6. There are 16 residues in the CDR3. Germline V gene sequence: CDR1 SNHLY, CDR2 FYNNEI. The CDR3 DNA reads as TGTGCCAGCAGTGAAGCGGCTAGCGGAGGGACAGATACGCAGTATTTT. Amino acids: CASSEAASGGTDTQYF.

The rearrangement joins TRBV6-2 or TRBV6-3 to TRBJ2-3, with TRBD2 matching 14 bases. The J segment lost 1 base and the V segment lost 8 bases, leaving 8 bases of the junction unmatched. This CDR3 has 17 residues. Germline V CDR1 and CDR2: MNHEY, SVGEGT. This CDR3 is CASLGTSGGDRTDTQYF. The CDR3 DNA follows: TGTGCCAGCCTCGGGACTAGCGGGGGTGATCGCACAGATACGCAGTATTTT.

The chain employs TRBV20-1 and TRBJ2-7, with D possibly being TRBD1 or TRBD2 (5 bases each). Germline CDR1 is DFQATT and CDR2 is SNEGSKA (reference sequence). Trimming pared 0 bases from V and 7 bases from J, leaving 19 bases between. The length of the CDR3 is 15 residues. The CDR3 DNA reads TGCAGTGCTAGAGATCACGGCGCAGGGACCTGGGAGCAGTACTTC. Amino acid sequence: CSARDHGAGTWEQYF.

The J gene is TRBJ2-2, the V gene TRBV20-1; 8 nucleotides match TRBD1. Trimming at V came to 3 bases and at J to 5 bases, leaving 5 bases not matched to a gene. Germline CDR1 is DFQATT and CDR2 is SNEGSKA (reference sequence). The CDR3 has 14 amino acids. The DNA of the CDR3 is TGCAGTGCTAGTTACCAGGGGGCAACCGGGGAGCTGTTTTTT. Encoded protein: CSASYQGATGELFF.

This clonotype has ten or more counts. This sequence joins TRBV2 and TRBJ2-1; 7 nucleotides align to TRBD1. This CDR3 region has 14 residues. In germline, CDR1 is SNHLY, CDR2 FYNNEI. V lost 9 bases to trimming and J lost 6 bases; unmatched junction nucleotides: 11. CDR3 DNA: TGTGCCAGTTTCGACGCCGGGACAGCCAATGAGCAGTTCTTC. Its protein is CASFDAGTANEQFF.

This clonotype appeared a few times. The V call is TRBV9, the J call TRBJ1-4; a possible D gene is TRBD1 (5 bases). Germline assignment: CDR1 SGDLS and CDR2 YYNGEE. This CDR3 region has 14 residues. The V end was cut by 4 bases, the J end by 6 bases, with 13 bases between. This CDR3 is CASSPRVWDEKLFF. In nucleotides, the CDR3 is TGTGCCAGCAGCCCCAGGGTTTGGGATGAAAAACTGTTTTTT.

This clonotype appeared a few times. The chain uses TRBV10-2 and TRBJ1-1; D gene unclear. V lost 7 bases and J lost 9, with 15 bases in between. This CDR3 contains 12 residues. Germline CDR1 WSHSY, CDR2 SAAADI. The CDR3: CASISMETQAFF. For the CDR3, the DNA is TGCGCCAGCATTTCCATGGAGACCCAAGCTTTCTTT.

In regard to this clonotype: This clone may be a read error of a much larger clone one base away. The conserved phenylalanine or tryptophan normally closing the CDR3 is absent here, so this likely arose from a read error. The V gene is TRBV30, the J gene TRBJ1-1; a possible D gene is TRBD1 (5 bases). The CDR3 has 15 amino acids. The V gene's germline CDR1 is GTSNPN and CDR2 SVGIG (reference sequence). Trimming pared 2 bases from V and 4 bases from J, leaving 17 bases between. CDR3 amino acids: CAWSTPLGVGTEAFY. In DNA form, the CDR3 reads TGTGCCTGGAGTACCCCCCTAGGGGTAGGCACTGAAGCTTTCTAT.

This clonotype was counted many times. The rearrangement uses TRBV7-3 and TRBJ1-2; possible D gene TRBD1, 5 bases. V was shortened by 7 bases and J by 6 bases, with 21 bases between the two germline ends. From germline, CDR1 is SGHTA and CDR2 FQGTGA. This CDR3 contains 15 residues. This chain's CDR3 is CASTTPGTATNGYTF. The CDR3 nucleotides are TGTGCCAGCACCACACCCGGGACGGCCACAAATGGCTACACCTTC. The full variable domain, with the rest looked up from reference TRBV7-3 and TRBJ1-2, is GAGVSQTPSNKVTEKGKYVELRCDPISGHTALYWYRQSLGQGPEFLIYFQGTGAADDSGLPNDRFFAVRPEGSVSTLKIQRTERGDSAVYLCASTTPGTATNGYTFGSGTRLTVV.

This rearrangement joins TRBV29-1 to TRBJ1-5, with TRBD1 identical over 7 bases. From germline, CDR1 is SQVTM and CDR2 ANQGSEA. Trimming removed 6 bases from V and 4 bases from J; junction bases left unmatched: 6. The CDR3 extends over 13 amino acids. The CDR3 protein is CSVGTVDNQPQHF. Written as DNA, the CDR3 is TGCAGCGTGGGGACAGTAGATAATCAGCCCCAGCATTTT.

In this sample, this clonotype turned up many times. The CDR3 bases are TGTGCCAGCAGCCCGTTACAGACCTACAATGAGCAGTTCTTC. This translates into CASSPLQTYNEQFF. V is TRBV11-2 and J is TRBJ2-1; D gene uncertain. Germline V gene sequence: CDR1 SGHAT, CDR2 FQNNGV. Trimming removed 5 bases at V and 2 bases at J, with 10 bases between. The CDR3 covers 14 residues.

This clonotype was counted at least ten times. Here the CDR3 DNA reads TGTGCCAGCAGAGCCCGCGGCCCAGGCGGAGGGAGCTCCTACAATGAGCAGTTCTTC. Encoded protein: CASRARGPGGGSSYNEQFF. The genes are TRBV28 and TRBJ2-1, with a tentative D call TRBD2 (6 bases). This CDR3 contains 19 residues. With 6 bases removed from V and 0 bases from J, the gap between germline ends came to 24 bases. Germline values: CDR1 MDHEN, CDR2 SYDVKM.